One sample yielded the 9 T cell receptor beta chains listed below, sequenced in a study of PD-1 blockade in classical Hodgkin lymphoma. Time point meaning: newly diagnosed, previously untreated cHL patient sample. Purified CD4+ T cells were obtained from thawed PBMCs through magnetic negative selection. The repertoire was sequenced with immunoSEQ multiplex PCR; TCRdb's copy has only in-frame clones and lacks some. The top ten clones hold over 0.4% of a sample with about 23,000 clones, 90% of them seen once. Specimen: CD4+ T cells from blood. Receptors were obtained from a human donor with classical Hodgkin lymphoma.

This chain joins TRBV2 and TRBJ2-3, with D perhaps assigned TRBD1 or TRBD2 (5 bases each). Trimming took 6 bases from V and 5 from J, leaving 18 bases between them. The CDR3 totals 15 residues. CDR1 is SNHLY, CDR2 FYNNEI, per germline. For the CDR3, the DNA is TGTGCCAGCAGAGGGACCTTTCCTGGTGTAGATACGCAGTATTTT. Translated: CASRGTFPGVDTQYF.

V is TRBV6-1 and J is TRBJ1-6; D not certain. This CDR3 has 13 residues. Trimming shortened V by 2 bases and J by 7 bases, and 6 bases separated the two germline ends. CDR1 is MNHNS and CDR2 is SASEGT in the germline V gene. DNA of the CDR3: TGTGCCAGCAGTGAATCTCTCAATTCACCCCTCCACTTT. Its protein is CASSESLNSPLHF.

There are a few counts of this clone. This sequence joins TRBV28 and TRBJ1-5, with a tentative D call TRBD1 (5 bases). The ends were cut back, 4 bases at V and 10 bases at J, with 11 bases in the middle. Per germline, CDR1 MDHEN and CDR2 SYDVKM. The CDR3 spans 12 residues. The chain's CDR3 is CASSSRQPPQHF. In DNA form, the CDR3 reads TGTGCCAGCAGTTCCAGACAGCCTCCCCAGCATTTT.

This clone showed up just once. The chain carries TRBV27 and TRBJ2-5, with D hard to call. The CDR3 covers 11 residues. V gave up 4 bases and J gave up 1 base, with 1 base separating them. CDR1 and CDR2 from the germline V gene are MNHEY and SMNVEV (reference sequence). The CDR3 protein is CASSSQETQYF. In DNA, the CDR3 is TGTGCCAGCAGTTCCCAAGAGACCCAGTACTTC.

V and J are TRBV6-6 and TRBJ2-4, with unresolved D. The CDR3 covers 14 residues. Trimming took off 7 bases at V and 0 bases at J, with 10 bases between the two ends. Germline V gives CDR1 MNHNY, CDR2 SVGAGI (reference sequence). The CDR3, as DNA: TGTGCCAGCAATGACGGATTAGCCAAAAACATTCAGTACTTC. Its translation: CASNDGLAKNIQYF.

The gene calls are TRBV7-6 and TRBJ2-7, with a tentative D call TRBD1 (5 bases). Germline values: CDR1 SGHVS, CDR2 FNYEAQ. The V and J ends lost 6 bases and 2 bases respectively, with 20 bases between them. The CDR3 covers 16 residues. CDR3 coding DNA: TGTGCCAGCAGTTCTTTTCAGGGCCCAGCCCCCTACGAGCAGTACTTC. Residues: CASSSFQGPAPYEQYF.

The rearrangement joins TRBV6-5 to TRBJ1-2; D perhaps matches TRBD1 (6 bases). Germline V lookup: CDR1 MNHEY, CDR2 SVGAGI. Trimming stripped 6 bases from V and 3 bases from J, with 11 bases between. The CDR3 is 13 residues long. The CDR3 loop is CASRTPGDYGYTF. Here the CDR3 DNA reads TGTGCCAGCAGAACCCCAGGGGACTATGGCTACACCTTC.

The chain combines TRBV19 with TRBJ2-7; D is undetermined. The V gene lost 4 bases and the J gene lost 2 bases, with 9 bases spanning the gap. The germline CDR1 and CDR2 sequences are LNHDA and SQIVND (reference sequence). The length of the CDR3 is 13 residues. The CDR3 coding sequence is TGTGCCAGTAGTAGGTCAACCCCCTACGAGCAGTACTTC. This sequence encodes CASSRSTPYEQYF.

A single count supports this clone. This chain connects TRBV5-1 to TRBJ1-1; TRBD1 is a possible D gene (5 bases). Trimming shortened V by 0 bases and J by 0 bases, and 9 bases separated the two germline ends. Germline V gene data show CDR1 as SGHRS and CDR2 as YFSETQ. This CDR3 spans 15 amino acids. The CDR3 reads CASSLVEGLNTEAFF. CDR3 DNA: TGCGCCAGCAGCTTGGTAGAGGGGTTGAACACTGAAGCTTTCTTT.